Here is one T cell receptor (beta chain) with its context. Ten or more counts support this clonotype. Its specific antigen is unknown. Nothing much larger sits one base from this clone, and base qualities are not available. These data come from a study of human T cells and chemical hapten exposure (dated by TCRdb to the early 2020s). With regard to the full study: For sensitization, 2% DPC in acetone was applied to an approximately 2 cm by approximately 2 cm area of upper inner arm skin. Alopecia areata with under or over 50% scalp involvement, alopecia totalis and alopecia universalis were represented in the patient cohort, which was mostly female. Weekly therapeutic DPC doses were additionally applied to the scalp of patients throughout the roughly 23-week study period. The libraries were sequenced as a pool, and the TCR yield per sample differed mostly because of small variations in library volumes within the pool. Blood was sampled from patients pre-sensitization (week 0) and at 2, 6 and about 24 weeks after DPC sensitization. Patch testing was performed on the upper back with Finn chambers containing 0.01% DPC, and the patch tests were scored after 6 days according to International Contact Dermatitis Research Group standards. This study followed changes in the peripheral blood TCR repertoire in vivo during primary and secondary sensitization of alopecia patients to the hapten diphenylcyclopropenone (DPC). Approximately 28 alopecia patients gave blood for TCR sequencing at one to four time points (pre-sensitization, 2, 6 and 24 weeks).

Read against the paper, the sample's time point label means: patch test 1, 2 weeks after DPC sensitization. The treatment or condition label on this specimen signifies: therapeutic diphenylcyclopropenone sensitization with weekly scalp DPC. At each patch-test visit, blood was drawn before the patch test was applied. Patients were eligible if aged 18 to 70, diagnosed with alopecia and judged suitable for DPC therapy, and pregnant patients were excluded. Total RNA was extracted from unfractionated whole blood that had been collected in Tempus Blood RNA tubes. The library was prepared using RACE. The reads were generated on a NextSeq 500. Library preparation attached unique molecular identifiers to individual cDNA molecules for quantitative, reproducible TCR counting. From each blood RNA sample, both TCR alpha and TCR beta chains were sequenced. The authors' pipeline ran thus. The median number of TCRs per sample was 95,638, ranging from roughly 20,000 to 700,000. The Decombinator software suite was used to annotate the V, J and CDR3 of the TCR reads. To make PS versus PT1 abundance plots, every sample was subsampled to the same number of TCRs (28,000). TCRs were defined as expanded if absent before sensitization and observed at least eight times at the 2-week time point. TCRdb reran the public reads through fastp at Q25 and MiXCR, keeping productive beta chains. Duplicate CDR3 protein sequences are folded into a single record with the most common DNA and genes. TCRdb assigned the V and J calls; the authors' analysis was not used. For this sample there are 80,000 to 95,000 distinct CDR3 sequences; roughly 10% appear just once. Roughly 4.2% of the sample lies in the top ten.

The paper as a whole reports these results and caveats: Alopecia, a presumed autoimmune disease, was present in all patients, so the immune response of the patients might differ from that of healthy individuals. Repeated subsampling changed both the strength of the expansion versus patch-test correlation and the threshold at which that correlation became significant. The number of TCRs above 1 in 1000 frequency did not change with DPC sensitization; there was no evidence of global repertoire structure alterations. Patch test score was positively correlated with the number of PT1 expanded TCRs, with significance at thresholds 8, 16 and 32 but not at 4. Compared with pre-sensitization or healthy control sets, expanded TCRs formed significantly more large CDR3 similarity clusters, which is consistent with antigen-driven responses.

The germline V gene provides CDR1 KGHDR and CDR2 SFDVKD. Trimming at the junction amounts to 4 bases on V and 5 bases on J, and the germline ends lie 13 bases apart. The CDR3, from cysteine to phenylalanine, totals 15 residues. CDR3 DNA only is kept here, 45 bases in frame from base 1. The rearranged segments are TRBV24-1 and TRBJ2-2, with no confidently assigned D gene. Sequences were derived from whole blood, sampled in connection with sensitization to the hapten diphenylcyclopropenone (DPC). This clonotype was sampled from a woman aged 50 to 60 with alopecia areata. Some clones in this sample may be carry-over from other donors' samples. The CDR3 in this case is CATSDSSEPTGELFF. The nucleotides are TGTGCCACCAGTGACTCCTCCGAGCCTACCGGGGAGCTGTTTTTT.